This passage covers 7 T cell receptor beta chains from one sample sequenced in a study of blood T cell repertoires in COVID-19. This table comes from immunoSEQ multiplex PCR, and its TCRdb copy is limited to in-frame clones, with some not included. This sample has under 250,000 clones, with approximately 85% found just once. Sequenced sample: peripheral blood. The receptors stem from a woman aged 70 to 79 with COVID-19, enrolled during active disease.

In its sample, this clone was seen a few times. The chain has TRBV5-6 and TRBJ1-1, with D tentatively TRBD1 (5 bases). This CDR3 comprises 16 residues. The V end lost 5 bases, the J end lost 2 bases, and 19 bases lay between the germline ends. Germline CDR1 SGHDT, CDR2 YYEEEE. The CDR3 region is CASSPRGPGPNTEAFF. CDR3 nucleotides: TGTGCCAGCAGTCCGCGGGGCCCCGGCCCTAACACTGAAGCTTTCTTT.

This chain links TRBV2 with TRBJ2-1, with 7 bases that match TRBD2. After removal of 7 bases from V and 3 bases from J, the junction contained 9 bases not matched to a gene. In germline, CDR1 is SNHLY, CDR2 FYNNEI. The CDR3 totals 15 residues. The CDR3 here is CASIGVSGYYNEQFF. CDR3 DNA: TGTGCCAGCATAGGAGTTAGCGGGTACTACAATGAGCAGTTCTTC.

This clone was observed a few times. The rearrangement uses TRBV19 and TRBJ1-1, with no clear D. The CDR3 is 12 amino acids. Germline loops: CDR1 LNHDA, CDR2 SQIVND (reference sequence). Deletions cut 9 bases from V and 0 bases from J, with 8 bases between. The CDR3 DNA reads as TGTGCCAGCCCCGAGATGAACACTGAAGCTTTCTTT. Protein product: CASPEMNTEAFF.

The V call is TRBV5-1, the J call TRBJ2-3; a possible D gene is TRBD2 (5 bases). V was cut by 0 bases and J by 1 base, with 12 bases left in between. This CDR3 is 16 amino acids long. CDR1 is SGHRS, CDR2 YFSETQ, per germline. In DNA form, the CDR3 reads TGCGCCAGCAGCTTGGAGTGGCGGGCTGGCACAGATACGCAGTATTTT. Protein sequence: CASSLEWRAGTDTQYF.

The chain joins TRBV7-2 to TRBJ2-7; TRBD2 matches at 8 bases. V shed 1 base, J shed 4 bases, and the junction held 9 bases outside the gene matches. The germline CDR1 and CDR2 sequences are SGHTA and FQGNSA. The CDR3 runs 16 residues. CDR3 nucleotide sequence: TGTGCCAGCAGCTTAGTTGCGGGGGGCGCTATGTACGAGCAGTACTTC. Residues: CASSLVAGGAMYEQYF.

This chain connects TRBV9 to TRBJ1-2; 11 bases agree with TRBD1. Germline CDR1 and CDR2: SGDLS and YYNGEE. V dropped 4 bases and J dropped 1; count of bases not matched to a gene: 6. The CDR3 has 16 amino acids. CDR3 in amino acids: CASSPAGTGGNYGYTF. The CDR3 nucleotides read TGTGCCAGCAGCCCCGCCGGGACAGGGGGTAACTATGGCTACACCTTC.

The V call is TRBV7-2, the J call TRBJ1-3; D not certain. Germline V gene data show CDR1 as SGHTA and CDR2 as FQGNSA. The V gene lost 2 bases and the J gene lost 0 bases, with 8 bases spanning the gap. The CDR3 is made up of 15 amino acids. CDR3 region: CASSLSPGSGNTIYF. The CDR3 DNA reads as TGTGCCAGCAGCTTATCCCCGGGCTCTGGAAACACCATATATTTT.